The 27 T cell receptor beta chains presented below share a single source sample, sequenced in a study of blood T cell repertoires in COVID-19. Libraries were prepared by immunoSEQ multiplex PCR; TCRdb keeps only in-frame clonotypes and omits some of them. The table has 260,000 or so clones, 75% to 85% seen once. Sequencing was done on a sample of peripheral blood. Source of these receptors: a woman of 80 years or more with COVID-19, enrolled during active disease.

This rearrangement joins TRBV4-2 to TRBJ1-3; possible D gene TRBD1, 6 bases. Germline lookup yields CDR1 LGHNA and CDR2 YNFKEQ. This CDR3 region has 17 residues. Between the trimmed V and J ends, which lost 2 bases and 4 bases, there was a span of 18 bases. The chain's CDR3 is CASSQLTGRVGGNTIYF. The CDR3 coding sequence is TGTGCCAGCAGCCAACTGACAGGCAGGGTTGGGGGAAACACCATATATTTT.

A few counts support this clone. The V gene is TRBV7-3, the J gene TRBJ2-1, with 8 nucleotides matching TRBD2. This CDR3 contains 16 residues. The germline CDR1 and CDR2 sequences are SGHTA and FQGTGA. Losses at the gene ends were 5 bases for V and 1 base for J; bases not matched to a gene: 7. The CDR3 reads CASSGEAGVSYNEQFF. Here the CDR3 DNA reads TGTGCCAGCAGCGGGGAAGCGGGAGTTTCCTACAATGAGCAGTTCTTC.

With regard to this clone: Other nucleotide sequences from this sample produce the same CDR3. The chain uses TRBV19 and TRBJ2-7, with 8 bases lining up with TRBD2. V was clipped by 1 base and J by 2 bases; unmatched bases: 1. Germline CDR1 reads LNHDA; CDR2 reads SQIVND (reference sequence). This CDR3 is 14 amino acids long. CDR3 coding DNA: TGTGCCAGTAGTATAGCGGGAGGGCCCTACGAGCAGTACTTC. Translated: CASSIAGGPYEQYF.

The table lists this clone with a few counts. The rearrangement links TRBV29-1 to TRBJ1-2, with 7 bases aligning to TRBD1. The junction had 10 bases not matched to a gene; V was cut back by 6 bases and J by 3 bases. Germline V lookup: CDR1 SQVTM, CDR2 ANQGSEA. The CDR3 totals 14 residues. The CDR3 DNA is TGCAGCGTCAGGAGGGGGCTTATCGACTATGGCTACACCTTC. This encodes CSVRRGLIDYGYTF.

This clone was observed a few times. The chain links TRBV30 to TRBJ1-5; D is uncertain. Looked up from germline, CDR1 is GTSNPN and CDR2 is SVGIG (reference sequence). The V and J ends lost 2 bases and 0 bases respectively, with 8 bases between them. This CDR3 spans 14 amino acids. In DNA form, the CDR3 reads TGTGCCTGGAGTTTCGCGGCTAGCAATCAGCCCCAGCATTTT. This sequence encodes CAWSFAASNQPQHF. The full variable domain, in which reference TRBV30 and TRBJ1-5 provide the parts outside the CDR3, is SQTIHQWPATLVQPVGSPLSLECTVEGTSNPNLYWYRQAAGRGLQLLFYSVGIGQISSEVPQNLSASRPQDRQFILSSKKLLLSDSGFYLCAWSFAASNQPQHFGDGTRLSIL.

The CDR3 DNA reads as TGTGCCAGCAGCTTAGTGGTTTCAGTACAAGAGACCCAGTACTTC. As protein: CASSLVVSVQETQYF. The V gene is TRBV7-9, the J gene TRBJ2-5; D unclear. Germline CDR1 reads SEHNR; CDR2 reads FQNEAQ (reference sequence). This CDR3 is built from 15 residues. V was cut by 1 base and J by 2 bases, with 11 bases left in between.

The chain couples TRBV7-2 to TRBJ2-6, with TRBD2 matching 7 bases. V was pared by 0 bases and J by 3 bases, with 5 bases of the junction left unmatched. The CDR3 totals 17 residues. In germline, CDR1 is SGHTA, CDR2 FQGNSA. CDR3 loop: CASSLASGGSGANVLTF. The CDR3 DNA reads as TGTGCCAGCAGCTTAGCGTCGGGAGGTAGTGGGGCCAACGTCCTGACTTTC.

V gene TRBV5-1 combines with J gene TRBJ2-6, with D hard to call. The V and J ends lost 4 bases and 2 bases respectively, with 13 bases between them. CDR1 SGHRS and CDR2 YFSETQ come from the germline V gene. This CDR3 is built from 16 residues. The CDR3 here is CASSTGLQTGANVLTF. The CDR3 DNA is TGCGCCAGCAGCACGGGTCTTCAAACTGGGGCCAACGTCCTGACTTTC.

V gene TRBV2 combines with J gene TRBJ2-7; D is unclear. Germline CDR1 and CDR2: SNHLY and FYNNEI. Trimming pared 4 bases from V and 9 bases from J, leaving 7 bases between. The CDR3 sequence is 10 residues long. CDR3 DNA: TGTGCCAGCAGTGTCTATGTGCAGTACTTC. The encoded protein is CASSVYVQYF.

The chain carries TRBV6-4 and TRBJ2-5; no clear D gene. The CDR3 runs 13 residues. Germline V lookup: CDR1 MRHNA, CDR2 SNTAGT. V lost 4 bases to trimming and J lost 4 bases, with 10 bases between them. This chain's CDR3 is CASSASRGETQYF. In DNA, the CDR3 is TGTGCCAGCAGTGCCTCGAGAGGAGAGACCCAGTACTTC.

The chain couples TRBV9 to TRBJ1-4; 11 bases align to TRBD1. CDR3 length equals 16 residues. V lost 4 bases, J lost 7 bases, and 9 bases stayed unmatched. Germline-derived CDR1 and CDR2 are SGDLS and YYNGEE. CDR3 sequence (DNA): TGTGCCAGCAGCCCCCACTCAGGGACAGGGGGTGAAAAACTGTTTTTT. Amino acids: CASSPHSGTGGEKLFF. Combining the CDR3 with reference TRBV9 and TRBJ1-4 gives the whole variable domain DSGVTQTPKHLITATGQRVTLRCSPRSGDLSVYWYQQSLDQGLQFLIQYYNGEERAKGNILERFSAQQFPDLHSELNLSSLELGDSALYFCASSPHSGTGGEKLFFGSGTQLSVL.

The chain links TRBV11-2 to TRBJ1-1; D is unresolved. V gave up 2 bases and J gave up 3 bases, with 7 bases separating them. The CDR3 contains 13 residues. The germline V gene encodes CDR1 SGHAT and CDR2 FQNNGV. This CDR3 is CASSLTRYTEAFF. The CDR3 DNA reads as TGTGCCAGCAGCTTAACACGTTACACTGAAGCTTTCTTT.

This chain connects TRBV7-3 to TRBJ1-1, with D perhaps TRBD1 (6 bases). This CDR3 has 13 amino acids. Per the germline V gene, CDR1 is SGHTA and CDR2 is FQGTGA. Between the trimmed V and J ends, which lost 5 bases and 2 bases, there was a span of 9 bases. The CDR3 nucleotides are TGTGCCAGCAGCGGACAGACAAACACTGAAGCTTTCTTT. Translated: CASSGQTNTEAFF.

This rearrangement joins TRBV18 to TRBJ1-3; TRBD1 is a possible D gene (6 bases). CDR3 length: 15 residues. Deletions cut 3 bases from V and 0 bases from J, with 9 bases between. In germline, CDR1 is KGHSH, CDR2 LQKENI. CDR3 loop: CASSPQQGSGNTIYF. In DNA, the CDR3 is TGTGCCAGCTCACCCCAACAGGGCTCTGGAAACACCATATATTTT.

The genes are TRBV11-1 and TRBJ2-7, with 9 bases fitting TRBD2. CDR3 length equals 14 residues. The V and J ends lost 1 base and 3 bases, in that order; junction bases with no gene match: 1. Germline V gives CDR1 SGHAT, CDR2 FQDESV (reference sequence). The CDR3 loop reads CASSLVAGVYEQYF. The CDR3 bases are TGTGCCAGCAGCTTAGTAGCGGGAGTCTACGAGCAGTACTTC.

The chain has TRBV18 and TRBJ2-7, with 9 bases that match TRBD1. CDR1 and CDR2 from the germline V gene are KGHSH and LQKENI. The CDR3 runs to 15 residues. V dropped 6 bases and J dropped 2; count of bases not matched to a gene: 8. CDR3: CASSWDRVSAYEQYF. The CDR3 bases are TGTGCCAGCTCGTGGGACAGGGTGAGCGCCTACGAGCAGTACTTC.

The CDR3 here is CASILTGVNSPLHF. The CDR3, as DNA: TGTGCCAGCATCTTGACAGGGGTGAATTCACCCCTCCACTTT. The V call is TRBV6-5, the J call TRBJ1-6; 8 positions agree with TRBD1. Germline values: CDR1 MNHEY, CDR2 SVGAGI. CDR3 length equals 14 residues. V lost 7 bases to trimming and J lost 7 bases; unmatched junction nucleotides: 6.

This clone was seen only a few times. The chain uses TRBV2 and TRBJ2-5, with 7 bases fitting TRBD1. The CDR3 contains 13 residues. Germline lookup yields CDR1 SNHLY and CDR2 FYNNEI. The ends lost 8 bases at V and 3 bases at J; junction bases unmatched: 6. The CDR3 DNA reads as TGTGCCAGCGATGGGGACAGCAAAGAGACCCAGTACTTC. Its translation: CASDGDSKETQYF.

This clone turned up a few times. The chain links TRBV6-2 or TRBV6-3 to TRBJ2-1, with 8 bases fitting TRBD2. The germline CDR1 and CDR2 sequences are MNHEY and SVGEGT. The V gene end was trimmed by 5 bases and the J gene end by 9 bases; junction bases not matched to a gene: 12. This CDR3 spans 15 amino acids. CDR3 coding DNA: TGTGCCAGCAGTCAAACCGGGACTAGTATAGGTGAGCAGTTCTTC. It translates to CASSQTGTSIGEQFF.

The gene calls are TRBV29-1 and TRBJ1-5; 12 bases map to TRBD1. V shed 0 bases, J shed 3 bases, and the junction held 12 bases outside the gene matches. The CDR3 contains 19 residues. CDR1 SQVTM and CDR2 ANQGSEA come from the germline V gene. The CDR3 DNA reads as TGCAGCGTTGAAGATGGGGACAGGGGGCGTTCAGTCATCAATCAGCCCCAGCATTTT. Its translation is CSVEDGDRGRSVINQPQHF. Filled out from reference TRBV29-1 and TRBJ1-5, the complete variable domain reads SAVISQKPSRDICQRGTSLTIQCQVDSQVTMMFWYRQQPGQSLTLIATANQGSEATYESGFVIDKFPISRPNLTFSTLTVSNMSPEDSSIYLCSVEDGDRGRSVINQPQHFGDGTRLSIL.

The genes are TRBV10-1 and TRBJ1-4, with D unresolved. V lost 6 bases and J 10 bases, leaving 18 bases between the germline ends. CDR1 WNHNN and CDR2 SYGVQD come from the germline V gene (reference sequence). The CDR3 runs 14 residues. CDR3 sequence: CASRADELDGKLFF. CDR3 in DNA: TGCGCCAGCAGAGCGGACGAGCTGGATGGAAAACTGTTTTTT.

This chain joins TRBV30 and TRBJ2-1; TRBD2 might be the D (6 bases). The V end was cut by 4 bases, the J end by 4 bases, with 14 bases between. Germline CDR1 GTSNPN, CDR2 SVGIG (reference sequence). The CDR3 is 14 amino acids. The CDR3 DNA reads TGTGCCTGGAACCGACTAGGGCCTTACAATGAGCAGTTCTTC. Amino acid sequence: CAWNRLGPYNEQFF.

V usage is TRBV6-4 and J usage is TRBJ1-6; 7 bases map to TRBD1. The CDR3 has 14 residues. Germline CDR1 reads MRHNA; CDR2 reads SNTAGT. V dropped 4 bases and J dropped 8; count of bases not matched to a gene: 5. CDR3 nucleotide sequence: TGTGCCAGCAGTGCTACAGGGGCGCATTCACCCCTCCACTTT. Translating it yields CASSATGAHSPLHF.

This chain uses TRBV9 with TRBJ2-7; D not certain. The CDR3 has 14 residues. V was trimmed by 0 bases and J by 1 base, leaving 8 bases between them. Germline-derived CDR1 and CDR2 are SGDLS and YYNGEE. This CDR3 is CASSVGAESYEQYF. The CDR3 bases are TGTGCCAGCAGCGTAGGGGCAGAGTCCTACGAGCAGTACTTC.

The chain uses TRBV5-1 and TRBJ2-1; D unclear. CDR3 length: 14 amino acids. V was clipped by 0 bases and J by 6 bases, with 10 bases between them. The germline V gene has CDR1 SGHRS and CDR2 YFSETQ. In DNA, the CDR3 is TGCGCCAGCAGCTTGGCCATAGTTCGCAATGAGCAGTTCTTC. Translating gives CASSLAIVRNEQFF.

Only one count was recorded for this clone. V usage is TRBV24-1 and J usage is TRBJ1-5; D not resolved. The CDR3 is made up of 14 amino acids. CDR1 and CDR2 from the germline V gene are KGHDR and SFDVKD. Trimming cost V 0 bases and J 3 bases, with 5 bases left between them. CDR3 nucleotide sequence: TGTGCCACCAGTGATTTGCGAGACAATCAGCCCCAGCATTTT. It codes for CATSDLRDNQPQHF.

This clone was seen once. The CDR3 sequence: CASSPSQGYGYTF. The DNA for the CDR3 is TGTGCCAGCAGCCCCTCGCAGGGTTATGGCTACACCTTC. This chain links TRBV14 with TRBJ1-2, with a weak D call TRBD1 (5 bases). There are 13 residues in the CDR3. Germline CDR1 reads SGHDN; CDR2 reads FVKESK. Trimming shortened V by 4 bases and J by 5 bases, and 11 bases separated the two germline ends.